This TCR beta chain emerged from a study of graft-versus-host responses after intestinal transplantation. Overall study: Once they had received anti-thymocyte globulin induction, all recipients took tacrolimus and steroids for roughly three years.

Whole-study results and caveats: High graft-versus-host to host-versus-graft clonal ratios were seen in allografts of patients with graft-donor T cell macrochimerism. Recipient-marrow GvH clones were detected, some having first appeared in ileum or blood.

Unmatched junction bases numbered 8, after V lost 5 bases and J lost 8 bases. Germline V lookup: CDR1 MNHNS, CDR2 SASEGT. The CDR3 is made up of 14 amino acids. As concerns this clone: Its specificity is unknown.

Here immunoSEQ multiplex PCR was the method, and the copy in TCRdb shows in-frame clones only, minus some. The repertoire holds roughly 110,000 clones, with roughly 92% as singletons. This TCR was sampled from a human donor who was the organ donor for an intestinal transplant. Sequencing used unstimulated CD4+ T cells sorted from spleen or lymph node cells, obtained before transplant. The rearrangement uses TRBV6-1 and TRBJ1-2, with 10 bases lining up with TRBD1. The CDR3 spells CASSKRPGQGGYTF. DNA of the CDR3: TGTGCCAGCAGTAAACGACCGGGACAGGGGGGCTACACCTTC.